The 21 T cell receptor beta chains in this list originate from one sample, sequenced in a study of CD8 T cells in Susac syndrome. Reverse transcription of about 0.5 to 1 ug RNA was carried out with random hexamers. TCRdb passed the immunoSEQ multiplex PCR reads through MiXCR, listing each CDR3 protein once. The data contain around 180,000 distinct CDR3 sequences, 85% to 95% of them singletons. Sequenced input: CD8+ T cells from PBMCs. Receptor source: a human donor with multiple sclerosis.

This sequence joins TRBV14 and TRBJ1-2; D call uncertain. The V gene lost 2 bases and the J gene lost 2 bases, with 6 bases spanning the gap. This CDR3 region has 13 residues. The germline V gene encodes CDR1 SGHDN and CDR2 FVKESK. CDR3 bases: TGTGCCAGCAGCCAACTGAGGAACTATGGCTACACCTTC. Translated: CASSQLRNYGYTF.

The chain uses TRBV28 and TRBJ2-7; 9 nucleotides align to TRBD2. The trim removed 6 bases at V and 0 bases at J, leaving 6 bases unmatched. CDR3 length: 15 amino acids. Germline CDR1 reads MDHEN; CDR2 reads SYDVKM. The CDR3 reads CASRASGDPSYEQYF. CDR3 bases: TGTGCCAGCAGAGCTAGCGGGGACCCCTCCTACGAGCAGTACTTC.

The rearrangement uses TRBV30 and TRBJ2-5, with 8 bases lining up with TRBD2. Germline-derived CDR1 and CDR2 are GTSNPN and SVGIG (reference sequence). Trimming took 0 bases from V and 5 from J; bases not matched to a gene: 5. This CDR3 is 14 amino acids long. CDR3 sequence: CAWSVGAGAETQYF. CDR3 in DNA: TGTGCCTGGAGTGTAGGAGCGGGAGCTGAGACCCAGTACTTC. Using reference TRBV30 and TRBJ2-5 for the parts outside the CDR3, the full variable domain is SQTIHQWPATLVQPVGSPLSLECTVEGTSNPNLYWYRQAAGRGLQLLFYSVGIGQISSEVPQNLSASRPQDRQFILSSKKLLLSDSGFYLCAWSVGAGAETQYFGPGTRLLVL.

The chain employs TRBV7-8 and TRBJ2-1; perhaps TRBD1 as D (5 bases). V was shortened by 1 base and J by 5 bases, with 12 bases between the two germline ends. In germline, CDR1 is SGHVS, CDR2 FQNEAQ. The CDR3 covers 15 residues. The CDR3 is CASSLVQGWNNEQFF. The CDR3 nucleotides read TGTGCCAGCAGCTTAGTTCAGGGTTGGAACAATGAGCAGTTCTTC.

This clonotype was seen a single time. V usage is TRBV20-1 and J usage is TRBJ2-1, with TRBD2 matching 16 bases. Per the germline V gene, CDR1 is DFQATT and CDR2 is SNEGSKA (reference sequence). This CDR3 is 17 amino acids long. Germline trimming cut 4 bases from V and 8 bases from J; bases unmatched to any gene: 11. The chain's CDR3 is CSANVPGLAGGLYEQFF. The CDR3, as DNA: TGCAGTGCTAACGTCCCGGGACTAGCGGGGGGGCTTTATGAGCAGTTCTTC.

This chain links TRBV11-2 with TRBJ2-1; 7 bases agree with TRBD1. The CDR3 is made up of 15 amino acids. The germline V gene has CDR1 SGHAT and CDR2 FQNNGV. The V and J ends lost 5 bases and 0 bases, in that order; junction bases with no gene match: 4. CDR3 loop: CASSLGDSSYNEQFF. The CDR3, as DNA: TGTGCCAGCAGCCTGGGGGACAGCTCCTACAATGAGCAGTTCTTC.

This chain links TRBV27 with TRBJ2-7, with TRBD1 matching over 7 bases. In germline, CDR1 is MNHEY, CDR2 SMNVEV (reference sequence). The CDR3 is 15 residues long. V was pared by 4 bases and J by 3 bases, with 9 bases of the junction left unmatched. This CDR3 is CASSSGQLQIYEQYF. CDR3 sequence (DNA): TGTGCCAGCAGTTCGGGACAGCTCCAAATCTACGAGCAGTACTTC.

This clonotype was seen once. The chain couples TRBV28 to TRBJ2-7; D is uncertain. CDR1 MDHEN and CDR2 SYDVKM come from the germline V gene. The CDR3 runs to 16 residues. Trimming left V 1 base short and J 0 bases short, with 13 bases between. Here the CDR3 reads CASSLSLTGASYEQYF. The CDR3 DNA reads TGTGCCAGCAGTTTATCCCTTACGGGTGCCTCCTACGAGCAGTACTTC.

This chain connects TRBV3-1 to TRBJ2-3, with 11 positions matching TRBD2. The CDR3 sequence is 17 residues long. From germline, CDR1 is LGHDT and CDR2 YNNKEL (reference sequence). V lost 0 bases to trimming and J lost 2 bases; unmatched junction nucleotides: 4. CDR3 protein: CASSQEPGLAATDTQYF. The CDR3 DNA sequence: TGTGCCAGCAGCCAAGAGCCGGGACTAGCGGCCACAGATACGCAGTATTTT.

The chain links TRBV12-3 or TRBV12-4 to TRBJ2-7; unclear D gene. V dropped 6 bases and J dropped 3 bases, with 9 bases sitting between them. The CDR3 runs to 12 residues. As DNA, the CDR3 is TGTGCCAGCAGGGACCGCAACTACGAGCAGTACTTC. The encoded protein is CASRDRNYEQYF.

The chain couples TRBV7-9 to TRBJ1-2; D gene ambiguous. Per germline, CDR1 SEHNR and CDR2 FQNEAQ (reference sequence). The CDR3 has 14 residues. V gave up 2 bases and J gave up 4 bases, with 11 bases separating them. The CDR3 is CASSLSRFSYGYTF. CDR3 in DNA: TGTGCCAGCAGCTTATCACGCTTCAGCTATGGCTACACCTTC. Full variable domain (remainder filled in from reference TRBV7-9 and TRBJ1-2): DTGVSQNPRHKITKRGQNVTFRCDPISEHNRLYWYRQTLGQGPEFLTYFQNEAQLEKSRLLSDRFSAERPKGSFSTLEIQRTEQGDSAMYLCASSLSRFSYGYTFGSGTRLTVV.

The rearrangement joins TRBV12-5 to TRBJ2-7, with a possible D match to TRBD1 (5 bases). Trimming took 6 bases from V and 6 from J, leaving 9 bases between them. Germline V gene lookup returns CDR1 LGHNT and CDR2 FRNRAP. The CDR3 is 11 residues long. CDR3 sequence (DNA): TGTGCTAGTGGGTGGGGCTTCGAGCAGTACTTC. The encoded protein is CASGWGFEQYF.

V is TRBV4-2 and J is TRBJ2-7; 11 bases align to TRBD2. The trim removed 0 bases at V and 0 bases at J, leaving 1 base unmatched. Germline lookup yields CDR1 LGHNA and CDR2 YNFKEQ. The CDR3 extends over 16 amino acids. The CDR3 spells CASSQELAGASYEQYF. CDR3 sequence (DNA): TGTGCCAGCAGCCAAGAACTAGCGGGGGCCTCCTACGAGCAGTACTTC.

CDR3 DNA: TGCAGTGCTAGAAGCCGGGACTCCTTTTCCTACGAGCAGTACTTC. This sequence encodes CSARSRDSFSYEQYF. This chain uses TRBV20-1 with TRBJ2-7; D is possibly TRBD2 (6 bases). Germline CDR1 is DFQATT and CDR2 is SNEGSKA (reference sequence). There are 15 residues in the CDR3. Trimming stripped 2 bases from V and 1 base from J, with 15 bases between.

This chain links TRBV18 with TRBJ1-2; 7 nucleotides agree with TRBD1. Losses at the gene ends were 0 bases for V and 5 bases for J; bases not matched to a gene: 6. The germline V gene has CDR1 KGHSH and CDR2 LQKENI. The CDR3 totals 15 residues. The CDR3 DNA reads TGTGCCAGCTCACCACCTGACAGGGACCTATATGGCTACACCTTC. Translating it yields CASSPPDRDLYGYTF.

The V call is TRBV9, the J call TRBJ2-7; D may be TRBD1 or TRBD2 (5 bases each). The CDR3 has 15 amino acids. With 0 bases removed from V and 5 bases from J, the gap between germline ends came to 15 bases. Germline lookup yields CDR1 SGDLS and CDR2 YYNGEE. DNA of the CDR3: TGTGCCAGCAGCGTAGGGGGGTTGGGCGTCCACGAGCAGTACTTC. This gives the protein CASSVGGLGVHEQYF.

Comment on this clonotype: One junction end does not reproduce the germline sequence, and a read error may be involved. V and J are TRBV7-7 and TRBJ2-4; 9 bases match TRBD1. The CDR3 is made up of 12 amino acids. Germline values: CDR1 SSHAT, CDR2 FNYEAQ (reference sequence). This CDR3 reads CASTPGTGYRYF. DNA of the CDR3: TGTGCTAGCACCCCCGGGACAGGGTACCGGTACTTC. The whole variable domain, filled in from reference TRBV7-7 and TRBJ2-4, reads GAGVSQSPRYKVTKRGQDVTLRCDPISSHATLYWYQQALGQGPEFLTYFNYEAQPDKSGLPSDRFSAERPEGSISTLTIQRTEQRDSAMYRCASTPGTGYRYFGAGTRLSVL.

CDR3 region: CASSQGQYSYEQYF. DNA of the CDR3: TGCGCCAGCAGCCAAGGACAGTACTCCTACGAGCAGTACTTC. The chain is built from TRBV4-1 and TRBJ2-7, with D maybe TRBD1 (5 bases). V lost 1 base and J lost 0, with 7 bases in between. The CDR3 runs to 14 residues. The V gene's germline CDR1 is MGHRA and CDR2 YSYEKL.

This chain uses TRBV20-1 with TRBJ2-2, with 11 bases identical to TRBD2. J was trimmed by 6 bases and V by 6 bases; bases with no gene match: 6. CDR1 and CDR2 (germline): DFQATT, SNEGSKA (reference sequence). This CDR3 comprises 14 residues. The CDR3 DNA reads TGCAGTGCACGACTAGCGGGGAGGTCCGGGGAGCTGTTTTTT. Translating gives CSARLAGRSGELFF.

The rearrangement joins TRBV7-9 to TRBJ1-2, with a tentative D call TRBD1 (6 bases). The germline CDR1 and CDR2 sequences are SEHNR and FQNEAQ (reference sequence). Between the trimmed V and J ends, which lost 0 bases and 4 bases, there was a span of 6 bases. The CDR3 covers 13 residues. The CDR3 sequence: CASSLAQGYGYTF. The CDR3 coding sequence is TGTGCCAGCAGCTTAGCACAGGGCTATGGCTACACCTTC.

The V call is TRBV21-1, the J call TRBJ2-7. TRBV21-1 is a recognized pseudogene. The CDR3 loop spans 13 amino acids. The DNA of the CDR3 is TGTGCCAGCAGCAAGAGAATGGGCTCCGGGCAGTACTTC. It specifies CASSKRMGSGQYF.